This T cell receptor beta chain derives from a study of T cell responses to AZD1222 COVID-19 vaccine. Overall study results and limits: Two doses of AZD1222 preceded a rise in Spike-specific TCR breadth and depth. Only a handful of people who got AZD1222 tested seropositive at baseline.

Notes on this clone: The antigen is unknown.

V shed 2 bases, J shed 4 bases, and the junction held 3 bases outside the gene matches. There are 14 residues in the CDR3. Per germline, CDR1 LGHDT and CDR2 YNNKEL (reference sequence). The assay was immunoSEQ multiplex PCR, and TCRdb's table has in-frame clones only and misses some. The repertoire holds about 150,000 clones, roughly nine tenths seen once, with around 6.9% in the top ten. The chain combines TRBV3-1 (or the pseudogene TRBV3-2) with TRBJ2-5, with 8 bases identical to TRBD1. The source of this sequence is an adult in good health. The sequenced sample was peripheral blood, obtained on day 0 of AZD1222 vaccination. CDR3 region: CASSQLDRAETQYF. In nucleotides, the CDR3 is TGTGCCAGCAGCCAACTGGACAGGGCAGAGACCCAGTACTTC.